This TCR beta chain appears in the sequencing data of a study of blood T cell repertoires in COVID-19. Study context: COVID-19 samples, acute and convalescent, were from the United States, Italy and Spain. The analysed material was cDNA or gDNA that came from T cells, B-cell-depleted T cells, or PBMCs.

Study processing details: Nucleated cell counts were estimated from reference gene primer amplification. The assay was immunoSEQ multiplex PCR, and TCRdb's table has in-frame clones only and misses some. That table supplies the V and J calls and clone size; D and trimming were determined from the DNA. The sample lists about 240,000 clones, 82% occurring once. Trimming removed 2 bases from V and 4 bases from J, with 12 bases in between. Germline V gene lookup returns CDR1 KGHSH and CDR2 LQKENI. The CDR3 has 15 amino acids. The rearrangement uses TRBV18 and TRBJ2-1; a weak D match, TRBD2 (5 bases). The sample was peripheral blood. The TCR sequence derives from a woman aged 55-75 years with active or convalescent COVID-19. The CDR3 region is CASSPALARYNEQFF. CDR3 DNA: TGTGCCAGCTCACCAGCCCTAGCTCGGTACAATGAGCAGTTCTTC.